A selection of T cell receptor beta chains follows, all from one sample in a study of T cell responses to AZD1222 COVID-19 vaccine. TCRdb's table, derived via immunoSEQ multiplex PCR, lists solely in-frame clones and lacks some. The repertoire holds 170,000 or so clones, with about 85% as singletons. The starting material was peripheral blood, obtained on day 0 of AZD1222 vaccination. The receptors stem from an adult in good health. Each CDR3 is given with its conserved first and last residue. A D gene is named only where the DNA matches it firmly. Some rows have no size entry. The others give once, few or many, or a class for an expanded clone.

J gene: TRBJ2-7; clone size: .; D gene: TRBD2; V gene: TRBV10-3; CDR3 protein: CAISAGLAGDKGTYEQYF; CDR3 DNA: TGTGCCATCAGTGCGGGACTAGCGGGAGACAAGGGCACCTACGAGCAGTACTTC
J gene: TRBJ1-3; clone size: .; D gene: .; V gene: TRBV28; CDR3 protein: CASSLPGGNTIYF; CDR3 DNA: TGTGCCAGCAGTTTACCGGGTGGAAACACCATATATTTT
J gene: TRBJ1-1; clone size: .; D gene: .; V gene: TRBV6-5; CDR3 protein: CASNMALGTEAFF; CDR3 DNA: TGTGCCAGCAATATGGCATTGGGTACTGAAGCTTTCTTT
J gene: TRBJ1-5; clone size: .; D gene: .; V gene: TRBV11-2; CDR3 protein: CASSWGQGNQPQHF; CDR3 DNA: TGTGCCAGCAGCTGGGGACAAGGCAATCAGCCCCAGCATTTT
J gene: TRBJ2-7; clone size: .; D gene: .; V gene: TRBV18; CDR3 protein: CASSRRAYEQYF; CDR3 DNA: TGTGCCAGCTCACGCCGGGCCTACGAGCAGTACTTC
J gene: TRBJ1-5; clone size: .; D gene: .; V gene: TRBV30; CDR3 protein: CAWRQLNQPQHF; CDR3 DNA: TGTGCCTGGAGACAGCTAAATCAGCCCCAGCATTTT
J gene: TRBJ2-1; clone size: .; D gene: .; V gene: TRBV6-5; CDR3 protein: CASSTRYNEQFF; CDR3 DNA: TGTGCCAGCAGTACCCGGTACAATGAGCAGTTCTTC
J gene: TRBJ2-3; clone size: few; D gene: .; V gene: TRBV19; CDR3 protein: CASSLGASTDTQYF; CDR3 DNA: TGTGCCAGTAGCCTCGGGGCCAGCACAGATACGCAGTATTTT
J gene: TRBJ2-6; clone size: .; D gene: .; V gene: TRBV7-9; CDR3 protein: CASSEGIVPGANVLTF; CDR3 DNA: TGTGCCAGCAGCGAGGGGATTGTTCCGGGGGCCAACGTCCTGACTTTC
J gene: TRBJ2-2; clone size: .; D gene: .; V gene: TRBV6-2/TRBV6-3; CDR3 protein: CASSPQWGLFF; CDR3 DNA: TGTGCCAGCAGTCCCCAGTGGGGGCTGTTTTTT
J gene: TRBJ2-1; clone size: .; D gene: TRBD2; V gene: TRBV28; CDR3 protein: CASSLDHSLALSSYNEQFF; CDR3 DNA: TGTGCCAGCAGTCTAGACCACTCACTAGCGCTCAGCTCCTACAATGAGCAGTTCTTC
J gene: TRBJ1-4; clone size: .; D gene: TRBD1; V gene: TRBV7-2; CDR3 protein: CASSRLTGEGKLFF; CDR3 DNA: TGTGCCAGCAGCCGCCTGACAGGGGAGGGAAAACTGTTTTTT
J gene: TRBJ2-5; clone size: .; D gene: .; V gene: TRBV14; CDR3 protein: CASSQDSLAVSRTQYF; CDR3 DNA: TGTGCCAGCAGCCAAGACTCCCTAGCTGTGTCGAGGACCCAGTACTTC
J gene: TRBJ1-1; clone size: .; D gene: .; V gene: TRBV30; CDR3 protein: CAWSPDKNTEAFF; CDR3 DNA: TGTGCCTGGAGTCCCGACAAGAACACTGAAGCTTTCTTT
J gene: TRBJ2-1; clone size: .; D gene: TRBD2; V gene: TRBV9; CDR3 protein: CASSGLAGPYNEQFF; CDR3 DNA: TGTGCCAGCAGCGGACTAGCGGGACCCTACAATGAGCAGTTCTTC
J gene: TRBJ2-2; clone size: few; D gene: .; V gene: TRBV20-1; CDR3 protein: CSATGSGELFF; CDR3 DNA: TGCAGTGCTACCGGATCCGGGGAGCTGTTTTTT
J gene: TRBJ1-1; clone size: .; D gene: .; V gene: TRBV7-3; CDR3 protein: CASSLSGNTEAFF; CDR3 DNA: TGTGCCAGCAGCTTAAGTGGGAACACTGAAGCTTTCTTT
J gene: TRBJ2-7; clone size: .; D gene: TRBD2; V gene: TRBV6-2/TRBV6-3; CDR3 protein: CASSSHSGLYEQYF; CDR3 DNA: TGTGCCAGCAGTTCCCATAGCGGGCTGTACGAGCAGTACTTC
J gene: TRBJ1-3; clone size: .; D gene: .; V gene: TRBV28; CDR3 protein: CASSFSSGGVLGNTIYF; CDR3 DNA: TGTGCCAGCAGTTTTTCTTCGGGGGGCGTTCTGGGAAACACCATATATTTT
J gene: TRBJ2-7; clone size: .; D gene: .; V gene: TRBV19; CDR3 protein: CASSIADFQGRNEQYF; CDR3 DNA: TGTGCCAGTAGTATAGCCGATTTCCAGGGTCGGAACGAGCAGTACTTC
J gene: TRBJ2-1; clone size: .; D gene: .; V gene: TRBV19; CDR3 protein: CASSIGAEGRQFF; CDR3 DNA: TGTGCCAGTAGTATCGGCGCGGAGGGTAGGCAGTTCTTC
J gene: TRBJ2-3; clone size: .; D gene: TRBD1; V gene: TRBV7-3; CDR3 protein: CASSPIGQGALTDTQYF; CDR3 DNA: TGTGCCAGCAGCCCCATTGGACAGGGGGCTTTGACAGATACGCAGTATTTT
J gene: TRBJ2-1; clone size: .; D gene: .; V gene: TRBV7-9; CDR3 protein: CASSLVNRAYEQFF; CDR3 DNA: TGTGCCAGCAGCTTAGTTAACAGGGCCTATGAGCAGTTCTTC
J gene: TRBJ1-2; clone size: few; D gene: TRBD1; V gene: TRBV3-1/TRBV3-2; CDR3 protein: CASSRWTGEHGYTF; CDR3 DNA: TGTGCCAGCAGCCGTTGGACAGGGGAGCATGGCTACACCTTC
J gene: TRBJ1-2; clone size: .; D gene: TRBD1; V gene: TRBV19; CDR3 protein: CASSITGTGGNGYTF; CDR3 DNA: TGTGCCAGTAGTATCACCGGGACAGGGGGCAATGGCTACACCTTC
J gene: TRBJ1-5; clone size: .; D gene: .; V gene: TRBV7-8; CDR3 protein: CASSLDFRGLRQPQHF; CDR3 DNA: TGTGCCAGCAGCTTAGATTTTCGGGGCTTGAGGCAGCCCCAGCATTTT
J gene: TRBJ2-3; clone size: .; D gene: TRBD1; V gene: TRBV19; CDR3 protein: CASSIGTGSTDTQYF; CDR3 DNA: TGTGCCAGTAGTATAGGGACAGGGAGCACAGATACGCAGTATTTT
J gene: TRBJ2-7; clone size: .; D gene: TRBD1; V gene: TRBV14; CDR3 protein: CASSQDHRTGLRYF; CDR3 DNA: TGTGCCAGCAGCCAAGATCACCGGACAGGGTTGCGGTACTTC
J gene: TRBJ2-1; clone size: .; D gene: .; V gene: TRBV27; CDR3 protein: CASSLMGPPYNEQFF; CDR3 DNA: TGTGCCAGCAGTTTAATGGGGCCTCCATACAATGAGCAGTTCTTC
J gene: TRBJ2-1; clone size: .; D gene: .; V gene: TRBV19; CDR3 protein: CASSRGRENEQFF; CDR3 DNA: TGTGCCAGTAGCCGCGGACGAGAGAATGAGCAGTTCTTC
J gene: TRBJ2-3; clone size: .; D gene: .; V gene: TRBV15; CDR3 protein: CATSRGSEWRGGTDTQYF; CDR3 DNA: TGTGCCACCAGCAGAGGTAGTGAATGGAGAGGGGGGACAGATACGCAGTATTTT
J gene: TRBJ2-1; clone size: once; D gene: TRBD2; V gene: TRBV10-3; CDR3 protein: CAISEDSGRSYNEQFF; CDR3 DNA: TGTGCCATCAGTGAGGATAGCGGGAGATCCTACAATGAGCAGTTCTTC
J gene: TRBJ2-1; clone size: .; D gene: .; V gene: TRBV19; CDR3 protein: CASSSWDLYRSYNEQFF; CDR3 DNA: TGTGCCAGTAGTTCTTGGGACCTTTATCGCTCCTACAATGAGCAGTTCTTC
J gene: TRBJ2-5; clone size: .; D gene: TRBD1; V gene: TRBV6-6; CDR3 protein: CASSYSDRGRETQYF; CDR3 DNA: TGTGCCAGCAGTTACTCGGACAGGGGGCGAGAGACCCAGTACTTC
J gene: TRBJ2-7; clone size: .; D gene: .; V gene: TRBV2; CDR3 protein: CASGEYRAYEQYF; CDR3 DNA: TGTGCCAGCGGAGAATACAGGGCGTACGAGCAGTACTTC
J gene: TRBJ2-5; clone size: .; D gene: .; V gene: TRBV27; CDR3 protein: CASRLRAPPTSQETQYF; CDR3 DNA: TGTGCCAGCAGACTCAGAGCCCCCCCGACATCTCAAGAGACCCAGTACTTC
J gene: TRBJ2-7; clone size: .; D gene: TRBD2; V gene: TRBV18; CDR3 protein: CASSVSSSGLEQYF; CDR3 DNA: TGTGCCAGCTCAGTCTCGTCTAGCGGGCTCGAGCAGTACTTC
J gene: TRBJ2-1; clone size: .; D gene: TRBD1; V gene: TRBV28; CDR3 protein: CASSAQGQGGNEQFF; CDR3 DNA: TGTGCCAGCAGTGCCCAGGGACAGGGAGGGAATGAGCAGTTCTTC
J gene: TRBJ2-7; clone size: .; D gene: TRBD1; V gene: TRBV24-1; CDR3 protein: CATSDTGTAGEQYF; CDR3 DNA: TGTGCCACCAGTGACACCGGGACAGCCGGCGAGCAGTACTTC
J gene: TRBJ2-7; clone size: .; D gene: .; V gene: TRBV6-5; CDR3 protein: CASSYSPGPYEQYF; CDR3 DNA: TGTGCCAGCAGTTACTCCCCCGGGCCCTACGAGCAGTACTTC
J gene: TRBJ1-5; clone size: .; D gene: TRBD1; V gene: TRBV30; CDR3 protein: CAWSRGQDQPQHF; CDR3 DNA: TGTGCCTGGAGCAGGGGGCAAGATCAGCCCCAGCATTTT
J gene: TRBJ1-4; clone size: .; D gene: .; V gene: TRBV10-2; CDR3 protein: CASSRLNEKLFF; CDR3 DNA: TGCGCCAGCAGTAGACTTAATGAAAAACTGTTTTTT
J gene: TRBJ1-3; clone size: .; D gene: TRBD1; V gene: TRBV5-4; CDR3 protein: CASSLGTAFSGNTIYF; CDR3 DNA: TGTGCCAGCAGCCTCGGGACAGCTTTCTCTGGAAACACCATATATTTT
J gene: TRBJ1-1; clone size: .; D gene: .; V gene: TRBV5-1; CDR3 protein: CASSRGDNTEAFF; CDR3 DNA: TGCGCCAGCAGCCGGGGGGACAACACTGAAGCTTTCTTT
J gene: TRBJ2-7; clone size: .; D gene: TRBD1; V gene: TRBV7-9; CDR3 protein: CATGTGTGSYEQYF; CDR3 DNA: TGTGCCACCGGAACCGGGACAGGGTCCTACGAGCAGTACTTC